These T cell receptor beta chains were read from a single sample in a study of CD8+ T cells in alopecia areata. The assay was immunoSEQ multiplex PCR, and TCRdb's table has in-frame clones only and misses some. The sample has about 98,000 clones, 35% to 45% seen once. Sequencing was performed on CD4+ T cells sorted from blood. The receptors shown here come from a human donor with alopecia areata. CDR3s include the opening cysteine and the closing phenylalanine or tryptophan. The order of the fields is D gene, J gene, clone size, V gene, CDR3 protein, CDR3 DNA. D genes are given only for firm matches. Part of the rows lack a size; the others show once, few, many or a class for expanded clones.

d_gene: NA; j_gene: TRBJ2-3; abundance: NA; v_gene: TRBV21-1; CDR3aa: CAGGGQFTDTQYF; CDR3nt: TGTGCCGGCGGGGGACAGTTCACAGATACGCAGTATTTT
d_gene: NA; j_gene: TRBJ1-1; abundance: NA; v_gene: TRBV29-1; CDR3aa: CSVESAFF; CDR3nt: TGCAGCGTTGAATCCGCTTTCTTT
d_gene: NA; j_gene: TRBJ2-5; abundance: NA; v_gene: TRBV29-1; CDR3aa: CSVEPTTETQYF; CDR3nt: TGCAGCGTGGAACCCACTACAGAGACCCAGTACTTC
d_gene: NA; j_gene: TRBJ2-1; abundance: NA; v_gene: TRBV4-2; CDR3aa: CASSQEGASARHEQFF; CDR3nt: TGTGCCAGCAGCCAAGAAGGGGCTAGCGCTAGGCATGAGCAGTTCTTC
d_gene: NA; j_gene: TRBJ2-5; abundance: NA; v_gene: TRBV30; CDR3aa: CAWGPRRTQYF; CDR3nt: TGTGCCTGGGGCCCTCGGAGGACCCAGTACTTC
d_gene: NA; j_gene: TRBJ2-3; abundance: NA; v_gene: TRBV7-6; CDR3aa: CASSLGPEGTQYF; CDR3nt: TGTGCCAGCAGCTTAGGTCCTGAAGGTACGCAGTATTTT
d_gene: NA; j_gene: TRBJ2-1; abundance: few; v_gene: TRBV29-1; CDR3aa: CSVERQTNEQFF; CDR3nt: TGCAGCGTTGAAAGACAGACTAATGAGCAGTTCTTC
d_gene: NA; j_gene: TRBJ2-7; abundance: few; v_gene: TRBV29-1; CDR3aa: CSVDTGAYEQYF; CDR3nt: TGCAGCGTTGACACAGGAGCGTACGAGCAGTACTTC
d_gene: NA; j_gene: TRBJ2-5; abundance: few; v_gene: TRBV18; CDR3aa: CASSLQETQYF; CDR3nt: TGTGCCAGCTCACTCCAAGAGACCCAGTACTTC
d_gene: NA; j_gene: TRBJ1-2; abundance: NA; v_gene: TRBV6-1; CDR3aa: CASSAEDYGYTF; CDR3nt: TGTGCCAGCAGTGCCGAGGACTATGGCTACACCTTC
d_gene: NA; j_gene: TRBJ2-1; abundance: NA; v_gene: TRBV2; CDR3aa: CASSEETYYNEQFF; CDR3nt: TGTGCCAGCAGTGAGGAGACTTACTACAATGAGCAGTTCTTC
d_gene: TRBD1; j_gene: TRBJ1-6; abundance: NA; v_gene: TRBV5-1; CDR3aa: CASSPDRTGTPLHF; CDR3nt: TGCGCCAGCAGCCCGGACAGGACAGGGACACCCCTCCACTTT
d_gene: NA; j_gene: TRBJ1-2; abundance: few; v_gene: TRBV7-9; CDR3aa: CASSSIQWNGNTF; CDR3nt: TGTGCCAGCAGCTCCATCCAGTGGAATGGCAACACCTTC
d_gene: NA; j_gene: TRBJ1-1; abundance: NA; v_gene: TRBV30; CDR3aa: CAWSRIRVSEAFF; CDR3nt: TGTGCCTGGAGCCGGATTCGGGTGTCTGAAGCTTTCTTT
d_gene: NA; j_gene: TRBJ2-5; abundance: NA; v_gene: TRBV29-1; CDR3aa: CSVVGQYQETQYF; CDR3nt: TGCAGCGTTGTAGGGCAGTACCAAGAGACCCAGTACTTC
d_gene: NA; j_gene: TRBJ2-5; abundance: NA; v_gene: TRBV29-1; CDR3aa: CSVEQGGETQYF; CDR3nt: TGCAGCGTTGAACAGGGCGGGGAGACCCAGTACTTC
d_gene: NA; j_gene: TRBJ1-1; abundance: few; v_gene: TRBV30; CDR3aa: CAWQFDTEAFF; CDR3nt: TGTGCCTGGCAGTTCGACACTGAAGCTTTCTTT
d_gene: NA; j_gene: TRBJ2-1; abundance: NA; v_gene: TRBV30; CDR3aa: CAWIGSSYNEQFF; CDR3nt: TGTGCCTGGATCGGGAGCTCCTACAATGAGCAGTTCTTC
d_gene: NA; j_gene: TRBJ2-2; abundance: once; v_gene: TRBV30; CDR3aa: CAWSVVANGELFF; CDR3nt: TGTGCCTGGAGTGTAGTGGCAAACGGGGAGCTGTTTTTT
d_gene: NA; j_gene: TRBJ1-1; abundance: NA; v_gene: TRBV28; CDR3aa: CASSHRAEAFF; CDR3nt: TGTGCCAGCAGTCATCGGGCTGAAGCTTTCTTT
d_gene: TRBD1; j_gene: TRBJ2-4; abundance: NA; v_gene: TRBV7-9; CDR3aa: CASSSTTGQDQAKNIQYF; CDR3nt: TGTGCCAGCAGCTCGACTACCGGACAGGATCAGGCCAAAAACATTCAGTACTTC
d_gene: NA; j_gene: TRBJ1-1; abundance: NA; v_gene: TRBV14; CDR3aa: CASSLSNTEAFF; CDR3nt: TGTGCCAGCAGTCTGTCCAACACTGAAGCTTTCTTT
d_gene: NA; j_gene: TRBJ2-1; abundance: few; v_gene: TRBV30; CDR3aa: CAWSVPELSYNEQFF; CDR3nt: TGTGCCTGGAGTGTACCGGAACTCTCCTACAATGAGCAGTTCTTC